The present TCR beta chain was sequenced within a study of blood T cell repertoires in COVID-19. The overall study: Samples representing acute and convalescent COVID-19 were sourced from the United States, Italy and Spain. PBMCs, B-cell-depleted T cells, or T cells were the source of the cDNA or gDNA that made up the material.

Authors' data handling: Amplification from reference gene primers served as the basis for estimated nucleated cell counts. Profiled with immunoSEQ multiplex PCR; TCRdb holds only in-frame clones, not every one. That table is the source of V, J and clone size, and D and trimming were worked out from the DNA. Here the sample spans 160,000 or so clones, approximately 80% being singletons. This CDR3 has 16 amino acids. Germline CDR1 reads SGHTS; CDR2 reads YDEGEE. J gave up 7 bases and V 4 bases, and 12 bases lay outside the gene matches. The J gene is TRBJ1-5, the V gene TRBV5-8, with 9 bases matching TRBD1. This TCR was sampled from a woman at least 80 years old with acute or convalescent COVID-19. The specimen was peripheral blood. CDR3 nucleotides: TGTGCCAGCAGCCCGCTGCCCGGGACAGGGTACCAGCCCCAGCATTTT. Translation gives CASSPLPGTGYQPQHF.